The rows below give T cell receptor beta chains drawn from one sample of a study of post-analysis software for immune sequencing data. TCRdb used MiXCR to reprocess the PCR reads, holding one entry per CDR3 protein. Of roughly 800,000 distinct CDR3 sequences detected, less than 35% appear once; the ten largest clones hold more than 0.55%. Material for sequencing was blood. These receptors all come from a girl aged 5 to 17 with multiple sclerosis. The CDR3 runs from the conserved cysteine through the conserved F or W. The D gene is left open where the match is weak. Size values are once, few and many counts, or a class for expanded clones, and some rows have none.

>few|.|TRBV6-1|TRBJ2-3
TGTGCCAGCAGAACGGACCCACCGGGGGCAGATACGCAGTATTTT
CASRTDPPGADTQYF
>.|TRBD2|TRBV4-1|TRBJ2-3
TGCGCCAGCAGACCGGGAACGGGGGGGATGAAAGGCACAGATACGCAGTATTTT
CASRPGTGGMKGTDTQYF
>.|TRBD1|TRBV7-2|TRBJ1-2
TGTGCCAGCAGCTTAGCTTTCCGTTGGGGGACAGGGCTGCGAGGCTACACCTTC
CASSLAFRWGTGLRGYTF
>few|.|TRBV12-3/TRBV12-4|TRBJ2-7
TGTGCCAGCAGTTTCTGGACAGACTACGAGCAGTACTTC
CASSFWTDYEQYF
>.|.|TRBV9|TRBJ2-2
TGTGCCAGCAGCGCCAGGGTTGGCGGGGAGCTGTTTTTT
CASSARVGGELFF
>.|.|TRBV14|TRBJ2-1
TGTGCCAGCAGAATATCAGGGGGGAATGAGCAGTTCTTC
CASRISGGNEQFF
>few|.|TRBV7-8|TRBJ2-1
TGTGCCAGCAGCTTAATCTATGAGCAGTTCTTC
CASSLIYEQFF
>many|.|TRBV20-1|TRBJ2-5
TGCAGTGCTCTTCGGACGAGGGAGACCCAGTACTTC
CSALRTRETQYF
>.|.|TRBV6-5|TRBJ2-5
TGTGCCAGCAGTTACTCAGCAGACCAAGAGACCCAGTACTTC
CASSYSADQETQYF
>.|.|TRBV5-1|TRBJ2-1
TGCGCCAGCAGCTTGGCCATTCGACGTGGAAGCGCATGGAATGAGCAGTTCTTC
CASSLAIRRGSAWNEQFF
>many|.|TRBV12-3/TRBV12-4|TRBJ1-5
TGTGCCAGCAGTTTAGGGGGGCGCAATCAGCCCCAGCATTTT
CASSLGGRNQPQHF
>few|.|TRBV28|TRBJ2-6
TGTGCCAGCAGTTTACGGGATCTAGGGGCCGGGGCCAACGTCCTGACTTTC
CASSLRDLGAGANVLTF
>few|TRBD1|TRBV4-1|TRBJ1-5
TGCGCCAGCAGCCATAAACCCGGGACAGGGGATTATCAGCCCCAGCATTTT
CASSHKPGTGDYQPQHF
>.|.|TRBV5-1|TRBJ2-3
TGCGCCAGCAGCTGGGGCAGGGACTCAGATACGCAGTATTTT
CASSWGRDSDTQYF
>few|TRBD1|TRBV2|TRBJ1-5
TGTGCCAGCAATCCCGGCCAGGGGGCAGGGAATCAGCCCCAGCATTTT
CASNPGQGAGNQPQHF
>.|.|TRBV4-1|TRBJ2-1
TGCGCCAGCAGCCAAGAGAGCTGGGTCAATGAGCAGTTCTTC
CASSQESWVNEQFF
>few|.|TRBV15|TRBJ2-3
TGTGCCACCAGCAGAGAGGGGGGGCGGACAGATACGCAGTATTTT
CATSREGGRTDTQYF
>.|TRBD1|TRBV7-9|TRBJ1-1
TGTGCCAGCAGCTCTGGGTCAGGGGGTCTTCCTGAAGCTTTCTTT
CASSSGSGGLPEAFF
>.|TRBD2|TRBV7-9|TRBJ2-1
TGTGCCACCGCGGAGCGGGGACCCACTTACAATGAGCAGTTCTTC
CATAERGPTYNEQFF
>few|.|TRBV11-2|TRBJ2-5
TGTGCCAGCAGCTTAGCTCTTAAAGGGAGGACCCAGTACTTC
CASSLALKGRTQYF
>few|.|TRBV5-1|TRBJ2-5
TGCGCCAGCAGCTTCCTGACAGATCAAGAGACCCAGTACTTC
CASSFLTDQETQYF
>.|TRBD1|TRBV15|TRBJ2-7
TGTGCCACCAGCACAGGGACAGGGAAAAGGGGCGACGAGCAGTACTTC
CATSTGTGKRGDEQYF
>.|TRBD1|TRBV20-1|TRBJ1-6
TGCAGTGCCCCGGGACAGTATAATTCACCCCTCCACTTT
CSAPGQYNSPLHF
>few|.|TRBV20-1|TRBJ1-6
TGCAGTGCTACAGACAGGCCCAATTCACCCCTCCACTTT
CSATDRPNSPLHF
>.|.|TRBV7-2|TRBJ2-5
TGTGCCAGCAGCTTAGACCCGGGTTCGGAGACCCAGTACTTC
CASSLDPGSETQYF
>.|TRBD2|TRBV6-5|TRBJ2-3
TGTGCCAGCAGTTACTTGGCGGGAGGCACAGATACGCAGTATTTT
CASSYLAGGTDTQYF
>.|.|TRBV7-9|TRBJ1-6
TGTGCCAGCAGCTCAGCAGGGTCACCCCTCCACTTT
CASSSAGSPLHF
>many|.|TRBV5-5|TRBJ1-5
TGTGCCAGCAGCCACCTAAATGGGGGCAATCAGCCCCAGCATTTT
CASSHLNGGNQPQHF
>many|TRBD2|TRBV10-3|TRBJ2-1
TGTGCCATCAGTCTTTTTACTAGCGGGAGGGACAATGAGCAGTTCTTC
CAISLFTSGRDNEQFF
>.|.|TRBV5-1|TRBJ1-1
TGCGCCAGCAGCTTTGATGCGGACACTGAAGCTTTCTTT
CASSFDADTEAFF
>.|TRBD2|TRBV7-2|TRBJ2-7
TGTGCCAGCAGCTGGACTAGCGGGGCTAACTACGAGCAGTACTTC
CASSWTSGANYEQYF
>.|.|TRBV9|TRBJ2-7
TGTGCCAGCAGCGGGGGTGAAGGTGAGCAGTACTTC
CASSGGEGEQYF
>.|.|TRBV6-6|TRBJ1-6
TGTGCCAGCAGTTACGATGAGGGGAGCCGTTCACCCCTCCACTTT
CASSYDEGSRSPLHF
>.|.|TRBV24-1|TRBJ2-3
TGTGCCACCAGAGGGGACGGGTCTGCAGATACGCAGTATTTT
CATRGDGSADTQYF
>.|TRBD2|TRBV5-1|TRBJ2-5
TGCGCCAGCAGCTGGGAGGGCCGCCGGGAGACCCAGTACTTC
CASSWEGRRETQYF
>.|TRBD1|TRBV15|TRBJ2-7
TGTGCCACCAGCAGATTGGCGGGACAGGGGGCCCAGAACGAGCAGTACTTC
CATSRLAGQGAQNEQYF
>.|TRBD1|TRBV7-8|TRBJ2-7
TGTGCCAGCAGCTATCCGGGACAGGGGGAGGCTAGCGGATTACCGACCAGGGGCTACGAGCAGTACTTC
CASSYPGQGEASGLPTRGYEQYF
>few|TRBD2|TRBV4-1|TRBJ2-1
TGCGCCAGCAGCCAAGAAGGCCTAGCGGGCTCCTACAATGAGCAGTTCTTC
CASSQEGLAGSYNEQFF
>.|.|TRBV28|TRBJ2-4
TGTGCCAGCAGTTCCCTCCGGGCGGTACTAGCCAAAAACATTCAGTACTTC
CASSSLRAVLAKNIQYF
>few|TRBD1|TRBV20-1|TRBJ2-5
TGCAGTGCTAGCCTACGGACAGGGGGTCAAGAGACCCAGTACTTC
CSASLRTGGQETQYF
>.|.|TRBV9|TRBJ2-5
TGTGCCAGCAGCGGGGGAAGGGGCTTGGAGACCCAGTACTTC
CASSGGRGLETQYF
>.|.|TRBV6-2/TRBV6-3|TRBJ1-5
TGTGCCAGCACCGGCCCGGGACTGAGGCAGCCCCAGCATTTT
CASTGPGLRQPQHF
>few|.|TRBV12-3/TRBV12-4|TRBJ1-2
TGTGCCAGCACCTTACGGACGGGTTATGGCTACACCTTC
CASTLRTGYGYTF
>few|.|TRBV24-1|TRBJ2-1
TGTGCCACCAGTGAGGAGGGTACCAATGAGCAGTTCTTC
CATSEEGTNEQFF